What follows are 12 T cell receptor beta chains derived from one specimen sequenced in a study of blood T cells in healthy people across ages. Sample-barcoded 5' priming and a J-beta primer mix drove a second PCR of 7 to 11 cycles. TCRdb re-analysed the 5' RACE reads in MiXCR, keeping a single row per CDR3 protein. Here the sample spans about 1.5 million distinct CDR3 sequences, 42% being singletons. The sample taken for sequencing was blood. The source of these receptors is a woman aged 18-30 years in good health.

The table lists this clonotype with a few counts. The rearrangement uses TRBV4-2 and TRBJ2-1; D is tentatively TRBD1 or TRBD2 (6 bases each). Gene TRBJ2-7 matches the end of the DNA better, so the J call may be wrong. This CDR3 is built from 17 residues. CDR1 LGHNA and CDR2 YNFKEQ come from the germline V gene. CDR3 bases: TGTGCCAGCAGCCAAGATCAAGGGGGGACCTCCTACAATGAGCAGTACTTC. Amino acids: CASSQDQGGTSYNEQYF.

The V and J genes are TRBV4-2 and TRBJ2-3, with TRBD2 matching over 11 bases. Germline trimming cut 0 bases from V and 2 bases from J; bases unmatched to any gene: 4. CDR3 size: 17 residues. Germline CDR1 and CDR2: LGHNA and YNFKEQ. In nucleotides, the CDR3 is TGTGCCAGCAGCCAAGAGTCTAGCGGGGGGCTCACAGATACGCAGTATTTT. Translation: CASSQESSGGLTDTQYF.

The genes are TRBV20-1 and TRBJ2-1, with D possibly matching TRBD2 (5 bases). Trimming cost V 7 bases and J 7 bases, with 20 bases left between them. The germline V gene has CDR1 DFQATT and CDR2 SNEGSKA (reference sequence). The CDR3 contains 14 residues. The DNA for the CDR3 is TGCAGTGTCCCCAGCGGAACCTCCTTAAATGAGCAGTTCTTC. This gives the protein CSVPSGTSLNEQFF.

This clonotype has only a few counts. CDR3 nucleotide sequence: TGCAGTGCTAGAGATCAACCGATCGTCACAGATACGCAGTATTTT. Translated, it gives CSARDQPIVTDTQYF. This chain links TRBV20-1 with TRBJ2-3; D unclear. The germline CDR1 and CDR2 sequences are DFQATT and SNEGSKA (reference sequence). The CDR3 is 15 amino acids. V was pared by 0 bases and J by 2 bases, with 12 bases between.

The chain is built from TRBV27 and TRBJ2-6; D gene ambiguous. The V gene lost 5 bases and the J gene lost 0 bases, with 8 bases spanning the gap. The CDR3 spans 15 residues. Germline loops: CDR1 MNHEY, CDR2 SMNVEV (reference sequence). The CDR3 is CASSAASSGANVLTF. In DNA form, the CDR3 reads TGTGCCAGCAGTGCCGCCAGCTCTGGGGCCAACGTCCTGACTTTC. The whole variable domain, filled in from reference TRBV27 and TRBJ2-6, reads EAQVTQNPRYLITVTGKKLTVTCSQNMNHEYMSWYRQDPGLGLRQIYYSMNVEVTDKGDVPEGYKVSRKEKRNFPLILESPSPNQTSLYFCASSAASSGANVLTFGAGSRLTVL.

This clonotype was seen a handful of times. The genes are TRBV6-5 and TRBJ2-1, with 7 positions matching TRBD2. Germline V gene data show CDR1 as MNHEY and CDR2 as SVGAGI. CDR3 length: 14 amino acids. With V trimmed by 0 bases and J by 9 bases, 5 bases remained unmatched. The CDR3 bases are TGTGCCAGCAGTTACTCATTAGGACTAGTTGAGCAGTTCTTC. Translated: CASSYSLGLVEQFF.

This clonotype was counted only a few times. The V and J genes are TRBV3-1 and TRBJ2-1; possibly TRBD1 for D (5 bases). Germline CDR1 reads LGHDT; CDR2 reads YNNKEL (reference sequence). V dropped 4 bases and J dropped 9 bases, with 13 bases sitting between them. The CDR3 sequence is 13 residues long. The DNA for the CDR3 is TGTGCCAGCAGCCCTCTTGGGGCACCTGAGCAGTTCTTC. Translating it yields CASSPLGAPEQFF.

For the CDR3, the DNA is TGCGCCAGCAGCCCCAGGAGGCCCCCGCAAGAGACCCAGTACTTC. It codes for CASSPRRPPQETQYF. V and J are TRBV5-1 and TRBJ2-5; D is possibly TRBD2 (5 bases). V was clipped by 4 bases and J by 2 bases, with 15 bases between them. This CDR3 contains 15 residues. Germline V gene data show CDR1 as SGHRS and CDR2 as YFSETQ.

This clonotype was detected only a few times. The chain uses TRBV11-2 and TRBJ1-1; TRBD1 is a possible D gene (5 bases). V lost 6 bases and J 1 base, leaving 18 bases between the germline ends. Germline values: CDR1 SGHAT, CDR2 FQNNGV. The CDR3 is 16 amino acids. Written as DNA, the CDR3 is TGTGCCAGCAGTTTATCCGGGGGTCTCAAGAACACTGAAGCTTTCTTT. This sequence encodes CASSLSGGLKNTEAFF.

This clonotype was detected ten times or more. V usage is TRBV10-1 and J usage is TRBJ2-7; 8 positions agree with TRBD1. J gave up 5 bases and V 3 bases, and 6 bases lay outside the gene matches. The CDR3 is 14 residues long. CDR1 is WNHNN and CDR2 is SYGVQD in the germline V gene (reference sequence). CDR3 in amino acids: CASSDLRDRNEQYF. CDR3 bases: TGCGCCAGCAGTGATCTCCGGGACAGGAACGAGCAGTACTTC.

The V call is TRBV29-1, the J call TRBJ2-5; D possibly corresponds to TRBD2 (5 bases). The V gene's germline CDR1 is SQVTM and CDR2 ANQGSEA. There are 12 residues in the CDR3. Trimming removed 7 bases from V and 7 bases from J, with 16 bases in between. The CDR3 region is CSGRRGEGTQYF. The CDR3 nucleotides read TGCAGCGGACGTCGGGGTGAGGGGACCCAGTACTTC.

CDR3 amino acids: CASSLGWLEQYF. In nucleotides, the CDR3 is TGTGCCAGCAGCTTAGGTTGGTTGGAGCAGTACTTC. The chain joins TRBV7-9 to TRBJ2-7; D remains ambiguous. CDR1 is SEHNR, CDR2 FQNEAQ, per germline (reference sequence). V lost 1 base, J lost 7 bases, and 8 bases lay in between. This CDR3 has 12 residues.